This entry lists 14 T cell receptor beta chains sequenced from one sample in a study of chemoradiotherapy in HPV16-positive cancers. Libraries were prepared by immunoSEQ multiplex PCR; TCRdb keeps only in-frame clonotypes and omits some of them. Among 25,000 to 30,000 clones listed, roughly nine tenths were seen once. The material was blood, obtained from a patient who underwent chemoradiotherapy. Source of these receptors: a human donor with HPV-associated anogenital cancer.

This chain joins TRBV11-1 and TRBJ2-5; D might be TRBD1 (6 bases). Germline lookup yields CDR1 SGHAT and CDR2 FQDESV (reference sequence). The CDR3 extends over 13 amino acids. V gave up 6 bases and J gave up 3 bases, with 11 bases separating them. DNA of the CDR3: TGTGCCAGCAGGAGACAGGAGGAAGAGACCCAGTACTTC. Protein sequence: CASRRQEEETQYF.

The chain links TRBV2 to TRBJ2-1; 13 nucleotides agree with TRBD2. V lost 11 bases, J lost 1 base, and 11 bases stayed unmatched. The CDR3 is made up of 17 amino acids. Germline assignment: CDR1 SNHLY and CDR2 FYNNEI. The CDR3 here is CAGKGLAGDGSYNEQFF. CDR3 nucleotide sequence: TGTGCCGGAAAAGGACTAGCGGGAGATGGATCCTACAATGAGCAGTTCTTC. The variable domain in full, completed from reference TRBV2 and TRBJ2-1, reads EPEVTQTPSHQVTQMGQEVILRCVPISNHLYFYWYRQILGQKVEFLVSFYNNEISEKSEIFDDQFSVERPDGSNFTLKIRSTKLEDSAMYFCAGKGLAGDGSYNEQFFGPGTRLTVL.

The J gene is TRBJ1-2, the V gene TRBV5-5; D gene unclear. The ends were cut back, 4 bases at V and 2 bases at J, with 12 bases in the middle. The CDR3 contains 14 residues. CDR1 and CDR2 (germline): SGHKS, YYEKEE (reference sequence). Written as DNA, the CDR3 is TGTGCCAGCAGCGAGTGGACCGAGAACTATGGCTACACCTTC. This sequence encodes CASSEWTENYGYTF. Filled out from reference TRBV5-5 and TRBJ1-2, the complete variable domain reads DAGVTQSPTHLIKTRGQQVTLRCSPISGHKSVSWYQQVLGQGPQFIFQYYEKEERGRGNFPDRFSARQFPNYSSELNVNALLLGDSALYLCASSEWTENYGYTFGSGTRLTVV.

The CDR3 sequence is CASSPGEVIGELFF. CDR3 nucleotides: TGTGCCAGCAGCCCGGGAGAGGTTATCGGGGAGCTGTTTTTT. The rearrangement links TRBV7-2 to TRBJ2-2; D possibly corresponds to TRBD2 (6 bases). Trimming took off 5 bases at V and 7 bases at J, with 14 bases between the two ends. The CDR3 is 14 amino acids. Per germline, CDR1 SGHTA and CDR2 FQGNSA.

This clone was detected once. The gene calls are TRBV29-1 and TRBJ2-7; 9 positions agree with TRBD1. CDR3 length equals 13 residues. V shed 6 bases, J shed 0 bases, and the junction held 3 bases outside the gene matches. From germline, CDR1 is SQVTM and CDR2 ANQGSEA. CDR3 loop: CSVLTGGSYEQYF. The CDR3 coding sequence is TGCAGCGTCCTGACAGGGGGCTCCTACGAGCAGTACTTC.

This clone came up once. Germline and junction disagree at one end, which may indicate a read error. The gene calls are TRBV9 and TRBJ2-5; a possible D gene is TRBD2 (5 bases). The CDR3 loop spans 16 amino acids. The germline V gene encodes CDR1 SGDLS and CDR2 YYNGEE. The CDR3 reads CASSAGLPGSQQTQYF. CDR3 DNA sequence: TGTGCCAGCAGCGCGGGCCTGCCGGGGTCCCAACAGACCCAGTACTTC.

The gene calls are TRBV9 and TRBJ2-1; 7 bases fit TRBD1. Trimming at V came to 2 bases and at J to 5 bases, leaving 13 bases not matched to a gene. This CDR3 has 17 amino acids. Germline V lookup: CDR1 SGDLS, CDR2 YYNGEE. The CDR3 DNA reads TGTGCCAGCAGCGTGTACGAGAGGGGGCTGACTGACAATGAGCAGTTCTTC. The encoded protein is CASSVYERGLTDNEQFF.

This chain links TRBV9 with TRBJ2-1; D is ambiguous. With 2 bases removed from V and 5 bases from J, the gap between germline ends came to 8 bases. CDR1 is SGDLS and CDR2 is YYNGEE in the germline V gene. The CDR3 runs 13 residues. This CDR3 is CASSVVPDNEQFF. CDR3 coding DNA: TGTGCCAGCAGCGTGGTGCCCGACAATGAGCAGTTCTTC.

A single count supports this clone. The genes are TRBV7-2 and TRBJ2-1, with 10 bases fitting TRBD1. V lost 5 bases and J lost 6; bases outside the gene matches: 7. Germline-derived CDR1 and CDR2 are SGHTA and FQGNSA. The CDR3 loop spans 15 amino acids. The CDR3 sequence: CASSVRQGAGNEQFF. For the CDR3, the DNA is TGTGCCAGCAGCGTCAGACAGGGGGCTGGCAATGAGCAGTTCTTC. The variable domain in full, completed from reference TRBV7-2 and TRBJ2-1, reads GAGVSQSPSNKVTEKGKDVELRCDPISGHTALYWYRQSLGQGLEFLIYFQGNSAPDKSGLPSDRFSAERTGGSVSTLTIQRTQQEDSAVYLCASSVRQGAGNEQFFGPGTRLTVL.

The V and J genes are TRBV19 and TRBJ2-1; D is possibly TRBD2 (6 bases). Germline loops: CDR1 LNHDA, CDR2 SQIVND (reference sequence). This CDR3 is 13 amino acids long. V was trimmed by 7 bases and J by 4 bases, leaving 11 bases between them. The CDR3 protein is CASNTGLYNEQFF. In nucleotides, the CDR3 is TGTGCCAGTAATACGGGACTTTACAATGAGCAGTTCTTC.

CDR3 amino acids: CASSPPREGTDTQYF. The CDR3 coding sequence is TGTGCCAGCTCACCACCGAGGGAGGGGACAGATACGCAGTATTTT. The chain couples TRBV18 to TRBJ2-3, with 7 bases fitting TRBD2. This CDR3 is built from 15 residues. Germline lookup yields CDR1 KGHSH and CDR2 LQKENI. V lost 0 bases to trimming and J lost 3 bases; unmatched junction nucleotides: 3.

The rearrangement uses TRBV7-9 and TRBJ2-7; D gene uncertain. The V end was cut by 2 bases, the J end by 0 bases, with 8 bases between. The CDR3 runs 14 residues. Germline loops: CDR1 SEHNR, CDR2 FQNEAQ (reference sequence). The CDR3 DNA sequence: TGTGCCAGCAGCTTATCACCAAGCTCCTACGAGCAGTACTTC. Amino acids: CASSLSPSSYEQYF.

This chain connects TRBV7-8 to TRBJ2-3; D not certain. The CDR3 consists of 13 residues. Germline CDR1 SGHVS, CDR2 FQNEAQ. The V end lost 1 base, the J end lost 7 bases, and 9 bases lay between the germline ends. Here the CDR3 DNA reads TGTGCCAGCAGCTTAGGAGGCGAAAATACGCAGTATTTT. This sequence encodes CASSLGGENTQYF.

The chain employs TRBV6-6 and TRBJ2-1; D is uncertain. Germline assignment: CDR1 MNHNY and CDR2 SVGAGI (reference sequence). V was pared by 2 bases and J by 7 bases, with 6 bases between. This CDR3 is built from 12 residues. CDR3 bases: TGTGCCAGCAGTTACCTAGAGAATGAGCAGTTCTTC. Translated, it gives CASSYLENEQFF.